The sequence of this TCR beta chain was determined in a study of T-cell reconstitution after alpha-beta-depleted transplantation in children. With 0 bases clipped from V and 2 bases from J, the junction kept 5 bases outside the gene matches. The CDR3 spans 17 residues. CDR1 and CDR2 (germline): LGHDT, YNNKEL (reference sequence). A library of TCRbeta sequences, prepared with unique molecular identifiers, was generated. TCRdb re-analysed the PCR reads in MiXCR, keeping a single row per CDR3 protein. Altogether about 230,000 distinct CDR3 sequences are present, 9.5% to 15% being singletons, with the ten largest covering about 2.6%.

The chain has TRBV3-1 and TRBJ2-3, with 10 positions matching TRBD2. The material was PBMCs from the stem cell graft donor, obtained from the stem cell graft. The receptor was isolated from a human donor who donated a stem cell graft to a child with acute lymphoblastic leukemia. DNA for the CDR3: TGTGCCAGCAGCCAAGATCTGCTAGCGGGGGACACAGATACGCAGTATTTT. Translated, it gives CASSQDLLAGDTDTQYF.